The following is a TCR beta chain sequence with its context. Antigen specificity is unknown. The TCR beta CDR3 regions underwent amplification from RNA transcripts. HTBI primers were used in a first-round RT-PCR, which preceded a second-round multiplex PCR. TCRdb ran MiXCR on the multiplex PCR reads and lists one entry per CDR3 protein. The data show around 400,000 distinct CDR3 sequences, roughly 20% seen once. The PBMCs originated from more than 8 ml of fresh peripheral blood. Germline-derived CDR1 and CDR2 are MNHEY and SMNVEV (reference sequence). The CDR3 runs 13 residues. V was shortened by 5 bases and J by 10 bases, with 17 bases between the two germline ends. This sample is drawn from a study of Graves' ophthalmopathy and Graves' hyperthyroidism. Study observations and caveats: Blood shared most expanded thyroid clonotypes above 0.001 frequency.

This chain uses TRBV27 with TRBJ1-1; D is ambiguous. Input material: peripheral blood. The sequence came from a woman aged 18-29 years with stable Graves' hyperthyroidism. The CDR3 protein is CASSRSGPAGAFF. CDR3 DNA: TGTGCCAGCAGTCGTTCAGGACCCGCGGGAGCTTTCTTT.